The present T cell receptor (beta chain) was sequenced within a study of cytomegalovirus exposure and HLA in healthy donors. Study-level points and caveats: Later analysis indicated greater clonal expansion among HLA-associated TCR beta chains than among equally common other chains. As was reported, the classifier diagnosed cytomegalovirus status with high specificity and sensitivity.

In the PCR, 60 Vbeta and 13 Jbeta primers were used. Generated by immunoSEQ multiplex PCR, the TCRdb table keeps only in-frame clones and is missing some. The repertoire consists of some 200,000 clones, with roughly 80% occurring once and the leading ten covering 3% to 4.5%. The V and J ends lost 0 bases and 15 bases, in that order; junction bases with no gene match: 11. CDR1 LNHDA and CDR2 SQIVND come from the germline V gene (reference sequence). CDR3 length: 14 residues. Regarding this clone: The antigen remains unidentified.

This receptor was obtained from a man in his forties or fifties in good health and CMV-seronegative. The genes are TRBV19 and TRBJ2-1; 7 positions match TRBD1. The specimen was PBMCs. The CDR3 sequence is CASSIDPTGSASFF. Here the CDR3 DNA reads TGTGCCAGTAGTATAGATCCGACAGGGTCAGCTTCGTTCTTC.